These T cell receptor beta chains were read from a single sample in a study of T cells in Graves' hyperthyroidism and ophthalmopathy. TCRdb reprocessed the multiplex PCR reads with MiXCR, giving one entry per CDR3 protein. In the table there are about 180,000 distinct CDR3 sequences, around 8.9% of which are singletons. Sequencing was performed on blood. The receptors were gathered from a woman aged 18-30 years with Graves' hyperthyroidism that later progressed to Graves' ophthalmopathy. The conserved cysteine and the conserved F or W are not part of the CDR3 here.

v_call: TRBV2
j_call: TRBJ2-3
cdr3_aa: ASSAGRGDTQY

v_call: TRBV11-2
j_call: TRBJ1-2
cdr3_aa: ASSSGTLTPGYGYT

v_call: TRBV29-1
j_call: TRBJ1-1
cdr3_aa: SVEDPGAGTEAF

v_call: TRBV6-1
j_call: TRBJ2-5
cdr3_aa: ASSESLVQETQY

v_call: TRBV10-3
j_call: TRBJ2-4
cdr3_aa: AISDPGLAGTKNIQY

v_call: TRBV9
j_call: TRBJ2-7
cdr3_aa: ASSPSGSYEQY

v_call: TRBV18
j_call: TRBJ2-3
cdr3_aa: ASSPRQDTQY

v_call: TRBV7-2
j_call: TRBJ2-1
cdr3_aa: ASSPAGGYNEQF

v_call: TRBV19
j_call: TRBJ2-1
cdr3_aa: ATVTGLLNEQF

v_call: TRBV6-6
j_call: TRBJ1-2
cdr3_aa: ASSYGWETNYGYT

v_call: TRBV10-3
j_call: TRBJ1-5
cdr3_aa: AISKAGWDIGQPQH

v_call: TRBV30
j_call: TRBJ2-1
cdr3_aa: AWSSGLSGQF

v_call: TRBV20-1
j_call: TRBJ2-1
cdr3_aa: SASIAGDYNEQF

v_call: TRBV19
j_call: TRBJ2-2
cdr3_aa: ASSKDRAGAGELF

v_call: TRBV3-1
j_call: TRBJ1-4
cdr3_aa: ASSLPGQGHEKLF

v_call: TRBV19
j_call: TRBJ1-1
cdr3_aa: ASSTTGSNTEAF

v_call: TRBV27
j_call: TRBJ1-4
cdr3_aa: ASSLLGQGSEKLF

v_call: TRBV19
j_call: TRBJ2-7
cdr3_aa: ASSIGSEQY

v_call: TRBV2
j_call: TRBJ1-4
cdr3_aa: ASSPYVGEGNEKLF

v_call: TRBV6-1
j_call: TRBJ1-2
cdr3_aa: ASSSRDSGYT